Below are 8 T cell receptor beta chains sequenced from a single sample in a study of blood T cell repertoires in COVID-19. Method: immunoSEQ multiplex PCR; TCRdb's copy keeps in-frame clones and lacks some. The sample contains 350,000 to 450,000 clones, approximately 89% of which appear only once. The sequenced material came from PBMCs or T cells enriched from blood (not recorded which). The source of these receptors is a man aged 35 to 55 in a cohort exposed to, infected with or recovered from COVID-19 (not recorded which).

The chain has TRBV7-5 and TRBJ2-3; the table calls TRBD1, which could not be checked here. TRBV7-5 is flagged as a pseudogene. The CDR3 consists of 15 residues. CDR3 in amino acids: CVRSDRGELTDTQYF. DNA of the CDR3: TGTGTCAGAAGCGACAGGGGAGAGTTGACAGATACGCAGTATTTT.

On this clone itself: The sample contains more than one DNA sequence encoding this CDR3. The chain has TRBV3-1 (or the pseudogene TRBV3-2) and TRBJ1-6, with 9 bases aligning to TRBD1. Germline V CDR1 and CDR2: LGHDT, YNNKEL (reference sequence). V lost 2 bases, J lost 10 bases, and 6 bases stayed unmatched. CDR3 length: 15 residues. The CDR3 nucleotides read TGTGCCAGCAGCCAACCGGGACAGGGAGTATCACCCCTCCACTTT. It is translated as CASSQPGQGVSPLHF.

The chain joins TRBV4-1 to TRBJ1-5; 7 nucleotides match TRBD1. The CDR3 is made up of 15 amino acids. The germline V gene encodes CDR1 MGHRA and CDR2 YSYEKL. J gave up 7 bases and V 1 base, and 7 bases lay outside the gene matches. Here the CDR3 DNA reads TGCGCCAGCAGCCAAGCCGACAGGGATCGGCAGCCCCAGCATTTT. Its protein product is CASSQADRDRQPQHF.

The V call is TRBV21-1, the J call TRBJ1-1; the D call in the table, TRBD1, was not verified against the DNA. TRBV21-1 is deemed a pseudogene. The CDR3 is 13 residues long. The CDR3 bases are TGTGCCAGCAGCAAAATGACAGGGCCTCGTGCTTTCTTT. As protein: CASSKMTGPRAFF.

In this sample, this clone turned up once. The chain couples TRBV19 to TRBJ1-2; maybe TRBD1 (6 bases). V shed 5 bases and J shed 2 bases, with 18 bases lying between them. The CDR3 has 16 amino acids. Per the germline V gene, CDR1 is LNHDA and CDR2 is SQIVND (reference sequence). CDR3 in amino acids: CASSDFRDKGNYGYTF. DNA of the CDR3: TGTGCCAGTAGTGACTTCCGGGACAAGGGAAACTATGGCTACACCTTC. Full variable domain (outside the CDR3, taken from reference TRBV19 and TRBJ1-2): DGGITQSPKYLFRKEGQNVTLSCEQNLNHDAMYWYRQDPGQGLRLIYYSQIVNDFQKGDIAEGYSVSREKKESFPLTVTSAQKNPTAFYLCASSDFRDKGNYGYTFGSGTRLTVV.

The sample holds one count of this clone. V and J are TRBV5-6 and TRBJ2-7, with a possible D match to TRBD2 (6 bases). This CDR3 has 13 residues. V was clipped by 4 bases and J by 4 bases, with 12 bases between them. Germline loops: CDR1 SGHDT, CDR2 YYEEEE. CDR3 sequence: CASSLGRQYEQYF. For the CDR3, the DNA is TGTGCCAGCAGCCTCGGGAGACAATACGAGCAGTACTTC. Using reference TRBV5-6 and TRBJ2-7 for the parts outside the CDR3, the full variable domain is DAGVTQSPTHLIKTRGQQVTLRCSPKSGHDTVSWYQQALGQGPQFIFQYYEEEERQRGNFPDRFSGHQFPNYSSELNVNALLLGDSALYLCASSLGRQYEQYFGPGTRLTVT.

J is TRBJ2-1 and V is TRBV19; no clear D gene. The V end was cut by 1 base, the J end by 0 bases, with 16 bases between. CDR1 and CDR2 (germline): LNHDA, SQIVND (reference sequence). The CDR3 consists of 18 residues. In DNA form, the CDR3 reads TGTGCCAGTAGTATAGTATGGGCGCAACAGAGCTCCTACAATGAGCAGTTCTTC. Its translation is CASSIVWAQQSSYNEQFF.

V is TRBV2 and J is TRBJ1-4, with unresolved D. CDR3 size: 12 residues. CDR1 is SNHLY and CDR2 is FYNNEI in the germline V gene. The V end lost 8 bases, the J end lost 8 bases, and 12 bases lay between the germline ends. DNA for the CDR3: TGTGCCAGCTCTGCCAGTTGGGAAAAACTGTTTTTT. Encoded protein: CASSASWEKLFF.